The clone carrying this TCR beta chain was detected once. TCRdb keeps only in-frame clones here, not all; method: immunoSEQ multiplex PCR. This table holds over 200,000 clones, approximately 86% found once. These data are taken from a study of blood T cell repertoires in COVID-19. At the level of the study: The United States, Italy and Spain supplied acute and convalescent COVID-19 samples. PBMCs, B-cell-depleted T cells, or T cells provided the cDNA or gDNA that made up the material.

Germline V gene data show CDR1 as LGHDT and CDR2 as YNNKEL (reference sequence). The CDR3 extends over 15 amino acids. Trimming cost V 0 bases and J 7 bases, with 16 bases left between them. This sequence joins TRBV3-1 (or the pseudogene TRBV3-2) and TRBJ2-7, with D possibly being TRBD2 (6 bases). The TCR comes from a human donor in a cohort sampled during active COVID-19. What was sequenced was peripheral blood. CDR3: CASSQDIAALREQYF. CDR3 DNA: TGTGCCAGCAGCCAAGATATAGCGGCCCTCCGGGAGCAGTACTTC.